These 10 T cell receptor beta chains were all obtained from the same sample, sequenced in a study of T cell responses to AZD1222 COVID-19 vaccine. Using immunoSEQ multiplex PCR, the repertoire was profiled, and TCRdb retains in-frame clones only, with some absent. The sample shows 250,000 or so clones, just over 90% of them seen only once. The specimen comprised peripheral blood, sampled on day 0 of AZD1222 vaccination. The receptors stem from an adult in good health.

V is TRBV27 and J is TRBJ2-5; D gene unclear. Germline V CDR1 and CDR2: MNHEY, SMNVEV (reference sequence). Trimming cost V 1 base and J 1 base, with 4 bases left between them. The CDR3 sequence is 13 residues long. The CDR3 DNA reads TGTGCCAGCAGTTTATGGGGCCAAGAGACCCAGTACTTC. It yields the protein CASSLWGQETQYF.

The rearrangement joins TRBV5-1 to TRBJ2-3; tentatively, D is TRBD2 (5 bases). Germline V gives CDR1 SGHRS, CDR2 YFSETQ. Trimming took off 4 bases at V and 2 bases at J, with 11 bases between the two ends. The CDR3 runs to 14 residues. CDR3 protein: CASSHGLFTDTQYF. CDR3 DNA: TGCGCCAGCAGCCACGGACTGTTCACAGATACGCAGTATTTT.

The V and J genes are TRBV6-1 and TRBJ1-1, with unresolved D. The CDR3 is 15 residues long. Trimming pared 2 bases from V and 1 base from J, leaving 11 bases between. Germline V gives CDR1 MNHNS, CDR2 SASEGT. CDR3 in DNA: TGTGCCAGCAGTGAACGGACGTCGCGGAACACTGAAGCTTTCTTT. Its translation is CASSERTSRNTEAFF.

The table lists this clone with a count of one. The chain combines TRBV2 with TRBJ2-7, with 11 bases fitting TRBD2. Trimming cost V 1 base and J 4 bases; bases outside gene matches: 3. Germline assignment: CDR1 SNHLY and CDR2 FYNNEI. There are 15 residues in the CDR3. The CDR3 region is CASSEGGTSGYEQYF. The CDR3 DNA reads TGTGCCAGCAGTGAAGGTGGGACTAGCGGTTACGAGCAGTACTTC.

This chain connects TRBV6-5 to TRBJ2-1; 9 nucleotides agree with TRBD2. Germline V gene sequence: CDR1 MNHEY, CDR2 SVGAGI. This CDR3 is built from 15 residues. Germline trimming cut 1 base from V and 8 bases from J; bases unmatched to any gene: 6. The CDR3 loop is CASSYYAGGPYEQFF. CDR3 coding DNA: TGTGCCAGCAGTTACTACGCGGGGGGGCCTTATGAGCAGTTCTTC.

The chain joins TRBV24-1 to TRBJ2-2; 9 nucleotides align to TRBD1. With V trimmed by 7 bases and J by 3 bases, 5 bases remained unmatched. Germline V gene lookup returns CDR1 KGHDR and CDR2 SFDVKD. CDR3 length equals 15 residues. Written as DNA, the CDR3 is TGTGCCACCAGCCGGGACAGGGCCGACACCGGGGAGCTGTTTTTT. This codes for CATSRDRADTGELFF.

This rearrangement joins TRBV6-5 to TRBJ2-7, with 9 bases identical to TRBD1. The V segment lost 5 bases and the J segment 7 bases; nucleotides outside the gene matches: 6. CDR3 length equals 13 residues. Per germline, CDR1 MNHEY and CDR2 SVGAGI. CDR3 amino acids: CASSLQGAWEQYF. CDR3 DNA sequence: TGTGCCAGCAGTCTACAGGGGGCCTGGGAGCAGTACTTC.

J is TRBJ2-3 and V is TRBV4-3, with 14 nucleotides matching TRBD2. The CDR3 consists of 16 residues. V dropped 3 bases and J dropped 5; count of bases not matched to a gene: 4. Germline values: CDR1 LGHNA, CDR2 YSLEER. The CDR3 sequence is CASSQVTSGGVDTQYF. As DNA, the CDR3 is TGCGCCAGCAGCCAGGTGACTAGCGGGGGGGTAGATACGCAGTATTTT.

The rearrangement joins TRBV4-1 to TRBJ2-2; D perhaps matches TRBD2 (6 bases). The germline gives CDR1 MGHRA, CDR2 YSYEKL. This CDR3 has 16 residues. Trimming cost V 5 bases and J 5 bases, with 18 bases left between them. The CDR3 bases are TGCGCCAGCAGCTACCGTCCCCGGGGGAGGACCGGGGAGCTGTTTTTT. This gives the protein CASSYRPRGRTGELFF.

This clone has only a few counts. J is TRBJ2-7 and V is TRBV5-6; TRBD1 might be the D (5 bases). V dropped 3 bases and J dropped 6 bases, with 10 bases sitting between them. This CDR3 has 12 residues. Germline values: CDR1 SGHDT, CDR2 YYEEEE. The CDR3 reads CASSSTQGEQYF. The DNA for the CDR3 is TGTGCCAGCAGCTCGACCCAGGGCGAGCAGTACTTC.